This T cell receptor (beta chain) was observed in a study of T-cell memory formation after mild COVID-19 (dated by TCRdb to the early 2020s). For context, the study as a whole: TCR sequence clusters from the two donors were found to be largely donor specific. T-cell clones expanding and contracting after mild COVID-19 in a couple of donors were tracked by longitudinal TCRalpha and TCRbeta repertoire sequencing. The cohort comprised two young, previously healthy adult volunteers, one female and one male. Broad study findings and their caveats: Some responding clones were found in pre-infection memory, which suggests that pre-existing cross-reactive memory T cells took part in the SARS-CoV-2 response. From day 15 to 85, contracting clones showed balanced CD4/CD8 phenotypes, whereas a second wave of clones that expanded from day 15 to 37 leaned towards CD4+. Contracting CD4+ clones were located mainly in the CM and EM memory subsets, whereas CD8+ clones were found to be enriched in EMRA. SARS-CoV-2 specificity of the second-wave clones peaking on day 37 was not confirmed. Only two mild cases were covered by the study, and larger cohorts that include severe cases with pre-infection samples were considered necessary.

Ficoll-Paque density gradient centrifugation was used to isolate PBMCs. The instrument was an Illumina NovaSeq 6000. Using 5'RACE with constant-segment primers, TCRalpha and TCRbeta cDNA libraries were constructed, with sample barcodes and unique molecular identifiers added in the process. RNA was extracted from every sample with Trizol reagent. The libraries were amplified in two PCR steps, and the second step added a second sample barcode and Illumina TruSeq adapters. The libraries were sequenced on an Illumina NovaSeq using 2 x 150 bp paired-end reads. The published analysis was carried out like this. The reads were demultiplexed and collapsed into UMI-guided consensus sequences using migec v1.2.7. Using mixcr v2.1.11, UMI consensuses were aligned to TRA and TRB V and J templates and then assembled into clonotypes. Clonotypes were classified as expanded or contracted when called significant by both edgeR and NoisET, with noise models trained on biological replicates. For edgeR calls, the thresholds were a false discovery rate-adjusted p below 0.01 and a log2 fold-change of 1. As an exploratory analysis of dynamics, PCA with hierarchical clustering was applied to max-normalized trajectories of the 1000 most abundant clonotypes. Separately sequenced CD4+ and CD8+ repertoires were used to assign a CD4 or CD8 phenotype to each responding clone. TCRdb reprocessing: public reads trimmed at Q25 with fastp, clones called with MiXCR, in-frame beta chains kept. Rows with one shared CDR3 protein collapse into an entry with the most common genes and DNA. These V and J calls derive from TCRdb rather than the authors' analysis. The sample has about 430,000 distinct CDR3 sequences on record, roughly 17% of them singletons. Approximately 21% of the sample is in the top ten clones.

V was cut back by 3 bases and J by 0 bases, leaving a gap of 10 bases between them. Counted from cysteine to phenylalanine, this CDR3 has 14 amino acids. This entry keeps only the CDR3 DNA: 42 bases, framed from base 1. CDR1 and CDR2 are drawn from the germline V gene (reference sequence): DFQATT, SNEGSKA. Comments on this clonotype: Its antigen remains undetermined. No per-base quality is available; no much larger clone lies one base away.

The V and J genes are TRBV20-1 and TRBJ2-3; no confident D gene assignment can be made. This clonotype was obtained from a man between 18 and 29 years old who had mild COVID-19 (a few samples of this study predate the infection). The sample titles of this study are shuffled in the database, so cell type and time point are left out; the donor was told from shared clones. The specimen was PBMCs or a T cell subset sorted from them (not recorded which). The CDR3 loop reads CSASSLTSTDTQYF. The DNA is as follows: TGCAGTGCTAGCTCCTTAACTAGCACAGATACGCAGTATTTT.